The 8 T cell receptor beta chains given below trace back to one sample, sequenced in a study of blood T cell repertoires in COVID-19. Sequenced by immunoSEQ multiplex PCR; TCRdb stores in-frame clones only, minus some. This sample has about 110,000 clones, with around 80% found just once. The sequenced material came from peripheral blood. These receptors were collected from a woman older than 75 with active or convalescent COVID-19.

In its sample, this clone was seen once. CDR3 protein: CASSFAVPGYTF. The CDR3 DNA sequence: TGTGCCAGCAGCTTTGCGGTGCCGGGCTACACCTTC. The V and J genes are TRBV5-5 and TRBJ1-2; D is ambiguous. The V and J ends lost 2 bases and 8 bases respectively, with 10 bases between them. This CDR3 region has 12 residues. Germline CDR1 and CDR2: SGHKS and YYEKEE (reference sequence).

The J gene is TRBJ2-5, the V gene TRBV11-1; D gene uncertain. CDR3 length: 11 amino acids. Trimming left V 7 bases short and J 5 bases short, with 8 bases between. Germline lookup yields CDR1 SGHAT and CDR2 FQDESV (reference sequence). CDR3 sequence reads: CASTLGETQYF. The CDR3, as DNA: TGTGCCAGCACCCTCGGGGAGACCCAGTACTTC. Together with reference TRBV11-1 and TRBJ2-5, the CDR3 gives the full variable domain: EAEVAQSPRYKITEKSQAVAFWCDPISGHATLYWYRQILGQGPELLVQFQDESVVDDSQLPKDRFSAERLKGVDSTLKIQPAELGDSAMYLCASTLGETQYFGPGTRLLVL.

The J gene is TRBJ2-3, the V gene TRBV7-3, with D perhaps TRBD2 (6 bases). The V end lost 1 base, the J end lost 7 bases, and 12 bases lay between the germline ends. CDR3 length equals 14 residues. The V gene's germline CDR1 is SGHTA and CDR2 FQGTGA. The CDR3: CASSLSRELNTQYF. CDR3 bases: TGTGCCAGCAGCTTAAGTCGGGAGTTAAATACGCAGTATTTT.

The chain is built from TRBV5-1 and TRBJ2-2; 9 bases are a match to TRBD1. Trimming took 1 base from V and 6 from J; bases not matched to a gene: 4. In germline, CDR1 is SGHRS, CDR2 YFSETQ. This CDR3 is built from 15 residues. The CDR3 nucleotides are TGCGCCAGCAGCTTGCCGGGACAGGGCTCCGGGGAGCTGTTTTTT. Its protein is CASSLPGQGSGELFF.

J is TRBJ2-7 and V is TRBV18, with a tentative D call TRBD2 (6 bases). Germline loops: CDR1 KGHSH, CDR2 LQKENI. The CDR3 contains 14 residues. Trimming took off 4 bases at V and 3 bases at J, with 13 bases between the two ends. The CDR3 DNA is TGTGCCAGCTCACTTAGCGGATATAGCTACGAGCAGTACTTC. Translated: CASSLSGYSYEQYF.

V gene TRBV7-3 combines with J gene TRBJ2-3, with D perhaps TRBD2 (5 bases). CDR1 and CDR2 (germline): SGHTA, FQGTGA. V gave up 5 bases and J gave up 0 bases, with 9 bases separating them. CDR3 length equals 14 residues. The CDR3 region has the DNA TGTGCCAGCAGCCGAGCGGTTAGCACAGATACGCAGTATTTT. Its protein product is CASSRAVSTDTQYF.

The chain's CDR3 is CASSTGTDNSPLHF. The CDR3 region has the DNA TGTGCCAGCAGTACCGGGACAGATAATTCACCCCTCCACTTT. The rearrangement joins TRBV28 to TRBJ1-6, with TRBD1 identical over 7 bases. Germline values: CDR1 MDHEN, CDR2 SYDVKM. The CDR3 runs 14 residues. Trimming took 5 bases from V and 5 from J; bases not matched to a gene: 3.

This clone has only a few counts. This chain uses TRBV3-1 (or the pseudogene TRBV3-2) with TRBJ1-2; D might be TRBD1 (6 bases). CDR3 length: 15 residues. CDR1 and CDR2 from the germline V gene are LGHDT and YNNKEL (reference sequence). With 2 bases removed from V and 7 bases from J, the gap between germline ends came to 17 bases. The CDR3 DNA reads TGTGCCAGCAGCCAAAGGGTAGGGGGTGACGGTGGCTACACCTTC. Translation: CASSQRVGGDGGYTF.